This T cell receptor (beta chain) was recorded in a study of T cell responses to AZD1222 COVID-19 vaccine. Study-level results: It should be noted that donors were predominantly white British and more often female, and clonal diversity was possibly underestimated. Targeting of unmutated variant regions was reportedly seen in nearly half of spike-specific TCRs.

Concerning this clone: Its specificity is unknown.

The method was immunoSEQ multiplex PCR; TCRdb's version includes in-frame clones alone and lacks a portion of them. Of roughly 110,000 clones listed, roughly 85% are singletons. Pooling covered second doses at about 4 or about 12 weeks. Germline V lookup: CDR1 LGHNA, CDR2 YNFKEQ. V was trimmed by 0 bases and J by 3 bases, leaving 4 bases between them. The CDR3 spans 13 residues. The sample in question was peripheral blood, obtained 28 days after the second AZD1222 dose. The sequence was collected from an adult who received the AZD1222 COVID-19 vaccine. The chain has TRBV4-2 and TRBJ2-3; no clear D gene. In DNA, the CDR3 is TGTGCCAGCAGCCAAGATGGGACAGATACGCAGTATTTT. Protein product: CASSQDGTDTQYF.